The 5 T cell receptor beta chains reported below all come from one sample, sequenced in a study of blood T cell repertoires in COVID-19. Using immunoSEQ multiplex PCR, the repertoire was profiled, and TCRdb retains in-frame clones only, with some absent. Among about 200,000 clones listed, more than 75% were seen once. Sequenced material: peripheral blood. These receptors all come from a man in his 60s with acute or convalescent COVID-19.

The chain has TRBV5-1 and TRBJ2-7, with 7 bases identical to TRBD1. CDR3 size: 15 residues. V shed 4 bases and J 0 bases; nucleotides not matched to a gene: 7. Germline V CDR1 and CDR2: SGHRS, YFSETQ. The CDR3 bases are TGCGCCAGCAGCCCGACAGGGAGCAGCTCCTACGAGCAGTACTTC. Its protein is CASSPTGSSSYEQYF.

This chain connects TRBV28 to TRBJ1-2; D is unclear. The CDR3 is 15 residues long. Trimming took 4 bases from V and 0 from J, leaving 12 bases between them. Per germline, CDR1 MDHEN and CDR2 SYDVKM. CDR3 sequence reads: CASSSPEGPNYGYTF. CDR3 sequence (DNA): TGTGCCAGCAGTTCCCCGGAGGGCCCTAACTATGGCTACACCTTC.

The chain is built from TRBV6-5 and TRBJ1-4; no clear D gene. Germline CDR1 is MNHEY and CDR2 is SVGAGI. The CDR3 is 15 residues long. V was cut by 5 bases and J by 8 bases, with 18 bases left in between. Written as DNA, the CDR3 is TGTGCCAGCAGTCCAGGCTCCGCCGGTGGGGAAAAACTGTTTTTT. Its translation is CASSPGSAGGEKLFF.

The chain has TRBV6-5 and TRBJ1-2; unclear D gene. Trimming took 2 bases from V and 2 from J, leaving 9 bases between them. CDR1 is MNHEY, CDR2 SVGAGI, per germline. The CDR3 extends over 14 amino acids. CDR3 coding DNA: TGTGCCAGCAGTTACAGTTCGGGGAACTATGGCTACACCTTC. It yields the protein CASSYSSGNYGYTF.

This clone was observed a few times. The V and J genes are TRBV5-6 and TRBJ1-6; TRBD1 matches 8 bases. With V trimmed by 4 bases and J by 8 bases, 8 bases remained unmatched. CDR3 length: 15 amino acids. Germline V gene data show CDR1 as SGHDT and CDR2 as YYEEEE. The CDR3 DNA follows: TGTGCCAGCAGCCCAAGGACAGGGTCGCATTCACCCCTCCACTTT. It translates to CASSPRTGSHSPLHF.